What follows describes a single T cell receptor (beta chain). The antigen is not known. PCR employed 60 Vbeta and 13 Jbeta primers. Clones were read by immunoSEQ multiplex PCR, and TCRdb kept only the in-frame ones, dropping some. The sample carries under 200,000 clones, over 80% recorded once. These data come from a study of cytomegalovirus exposure and HLA in healthy donors. Study details: Tens of millions of unique TCRs, all from HLA-typed donors, were included in an early release of the data. Study-wide points: When a later analysis compared HLA-associated TCR beta chains with equally common others, the HLA-associated chains turned out to be more clonally expanded and to have lower generation probabilities. In a later analysis, common viral pathogens appeared linked to several of the most significant clusters. According to the study, around 160 TCR beta chains were cytomegalovirus-associated.

CDR1 is SGHTA, CDR2 FQGTGA, per germline. The CDR3 totals 15 residues. The V end was cut by 0 bases, the J end by 0 bases, with 8 bases between. The sequence was collected from a man in his forties in good health and CMV-seropositive. The genes are TRBV7-3 and TRBJ2-5; D perhaps matches TRBD1 (6 bases). Sequencing used PBMCs. The CDR3 loop is CASSLTRTDQETQYF. The CDR3 nucleotides read TGTGCCAGCAGCTTAACCCGGACAGACCAAGAGACCCAGTACTTC.